This TCR beta chain is drawn from a study of cytomegalovirus exposure and HLA in healthy donors. About the research overall: An early release of data contained about 85 million unique TCRs, which came from HLA-typed donors.

Trimming took off 0 bases at V and 2 bases at J, with 22 bases between the two ends. The CDR3 extends over 19 amino acids. It was with 60 Vbeta and 13 Jbeta primers that the PCR ran. Here immunoSEQ multiplex PCR was the method, and the copy in TCRdb shows in-frame clones only, minus some. Of roughly 150,000 clones listed, about 85% are singletons. The sequenced sample consisted of PBMCs. The chain recombines TRBV23-1 with TRBJ1-1, with D possibly being TRBD1 (6 bases). TRBV23-1 is an ORF, and what it does is uncertain. The clonotype originates from a young man in good health and CMV-seropositive. CDR3 protein: CASSQSIVRRTERNTEAFF. The CDR3 DNA reads as TGCGCCAGCAGTCAATCAATAGTACGAAGGACAGAGAGAAACACTGAAGCTTTCTTT.